The next 8 T cell receptor beta chains were all read from a single sample in a study of blood T cell repertoires in COVID-19. Repertoires were generated with immunoSEQ multiplex PCR, while TCRdb's copy carries only in-frame clones and drops some. The data show a few hundred thousand clones, about 89% seen once. The specimen was peripheral blood. These receptors all come from a man aged 35 to 55 who had recovered from COVID-19.

The V gene is TRBV9, the J gene TRBJ2-5; 11 bases match TRBD2. The trim removed 3 bases at V and 7 bases at J, leaving 8 bases unmatched. The CDR3 spans 15 residues. CDR1 and CDR2 from the germline V gene are SGDLS and YYNGEE. CDR3 bases: TGTGCCAGCAGCGCAATAGCGGGGGGGCCTGTGACCCAGTACTTC. The encoded protein is CASSAIAGGPVTQYF.

This clone was counted between two and nine times. The CDR3 sequence: CASSYRDTSYEQYF. CDR3 sequence (DNA): TGTGCCAGCAGTTACCGGGACACGTCCTACGAGCAGTACTTC. The chain couples TRBV6-5 to TRBJ2-7, with a weak D call TRBD1 (6 bases). CDR1 is MNHEY, CDR2 SVGAGI, per germline. The V end lost 2 bases, the J end lost 1 base, and 9 bases lay between the germline ends. The CDR3 is made up of 14 amino acids.

The CDR3 loop is CASRFYRAKNTEAFF. The CDR3 region has the DNA TGTGCCAGCAGGTTCTACAGGGCTAAGAACACTGAAGCTTTCTTT. This chain connects TRBV27 to TRBJ1-1; a possible D gene is TRBD1 (6 bases). This CDR3 spans 15 amino acids. Germline-derived CDR1 and CDR2 are MNHEY and SMNVEV (reference sequence). V was trimmed by 6 bases and J by 1 base, leaving 15 bases between them.

The rearrangement uses TRBV6-5 and TRBJ2-1; D is perhaps TRBD2 (6 bases). The CDR3 consists of 15 residues. Germline V gene lookup returns CDR1 MNHEY and CDR2 SVGAGI. Deletions cut 2 bases from V and 4 bases from J, with 12 bases between. The chain's CDR3 is CASSYRAGLYNEQFF. The CDR3 DNA sequence: TGTGCCAGCAGTTACCGCGCGGGGCTATACAATGAGCAGTTCTTC.

The table lists this clone with a count of one. The chain uses TRBV5-1 and TRBJ2-7; D may be TRBD2 (7 bases). This CDR3 spans 16 amino acids. The germline V gene has CDR1 SGHRS and CDR2 YFSETQ. The V gene lost 0 bases and the J gene lost 4 bases, with 17 bases spanning the gap. CDR3 region: CASSLAPGGDLYEQYF. CDR3 in DNA: TGCGCCAGCAGCTTGGCTCCGGGGGGCGATTTATACGAGCAGTACTTC.

The V call is TRBV4-1, the J call TRBJ1-1, with 7 bases lining up with TRBD1. Trimming removed 0 bases from V and 7 bases from J; junction bases left unmatched: 5. The CDR3 runs 14 residues. CDR1 and CDR2 from the germline V gene are MGHRA and YSYEKL. This CDR3 is CASSQDFGDSEAFF. In DNA form, the CDR3 reads TGCGCCAGCAGCCAAGATTTTGGGGACAGTGAAGCTTTCTTT.

This clone has a handful of counts. This chain joins TRBV29-1 and TRBJ1-2, with D possibly being TRBD1 (6 bases). Germline values: CDR1 SQVTM, CDR2 ANQGSEA. Trimming pared 6 bases from V and 4 bases from J, leaving 21 bases between. The CDR3 has 15 amino acids. The CDR3 sequence: CSVEQGLGIGYGYTF. In nucleotides, the CDR3 is TGCAGCGTCGAACAGGGCTTGGGTATTGGCTATGGCTACACCTTC.

A single count supports this clone. The V gene is TRBV7-9, the J gene TRBJ2-5; possible D gene TRBD2, 5 bases. CDR3 size: 15 residues. V lost 2 bases and J lost 4, with 14 bases in between. Germline assignment: CDR1 SEHNR and CDR2 FQNEAQ (reference sequence). CDR3 sequence reads: CASSLKALRGETQYF. The DNA of the CDR3 is TGTGCCAGCAGCTTAAAGGCACTTCGGGGAGAGACCCAGTACTTC.